Listed below are T cell receptor beta chains from one sample, sequenced in a study of T cell changes during pregnancy in multiple sclerosis. Assay: immunoSEQ multiplex PCR; the TCRdb copy retains only in-frame clones and omits some. The sample has more than 45,000 clones, 92% seen once; the top ten hold around 0.29%. The source was CD4+ T cells from peripheral blood mononuclear cells, collected in the second trimester of pregnancy. These receptors were obtained from a female donor with multiple sclerosis, enrolled in a pregnancy study. CDR3s include the opening cysteine and the closing phenylalanine or tryptophan. Fields, in order: CDR3 DNA, CDR3 protein, J gene, V gene, clone size, D gene. A D gene is named only where the DNA matches it firmly. Part of the rows lack a size; the others show once, few, many or a class for expanded clones.

TGTGCCAGCCAAGAAGACTCCGGGTTGTTGCGAACCCAGTACTTC,CASQEDSGLLRTQYF,TRBJ2-5,TRBV27,-,-
TGTGCCAGAAGCTGGGCTAGCGGGGGCGCGGCCAGAGTAGCCGATACGCAGTATTTT,CARSWASGGAARVADTQYF,TRBJ2-3,TRBV5-3,-,TRBD2
TGTGCCAGCAGCTTAGGCAACGGTTGGTCAGATACGCAGTATTTT,CASSLGNGWSDTQYF,TRBJ2-3,TRBV7-2,-,-
TGTGCCAGCAGCTACTCAATCTTCACAGATACGCAGTATTTT,CASSYSIFTDTQYF,TRBJ2-3,TRBV9,-,-
TGTGCCAGCAGCTTGGGACAGGGGGACACCGGGGAGCTGTTTTTT,CASSLGQGDTGELFF,TRBJ2-2,TRBV7-3,-,TRBD1
TGTGCCAGCTCACCTCTCCCCGGACAGGGGGCCAACGAGCAGTACTTC,CASSPLPGQGANEQYF,TRBJ2-7,TRBV18,-,TRBD1
TGTGCCAGCAGCGCCGGACTAGCGGGGTTCACCGGGGAGCTGTTTTTT,CASSAGLAGFTGELFF,TRBJ2-2,TRBV9,-,TRBD2
TGTGCCAGCAGCTATCGCGGGGAGAACTATGGCTACACCTTC,CASSYRGENYGYTF,TRBJ1-2,TRBV7-9,-,-
TGTGCCAGCAGTACCCTAGCGGGGGGTAAAGAGACCCAGTACTTC,CASSTLAGGKETQYF,TRBJ2-5,TRBV6-1,-,TRBD2
TGTGCCAGCGGTGCTAGAAATTACGAGCAGTACTTC,CASGARNYEQYF,TRBJ2-7,TRBV6-1,few,-
TGCAGCGGATCGGTCAGGGGGGCCGGGGAGCTGTTTTTT,CSGSVRGAGELFF,TRBJ2-2,TRBV29-1,-,-
TGTGCCAGCAGCTTAGATCGCCCAGCGGACTTCTCCTACGAGCAGTACTTC,CASSLDRPADFSYEQYF,TRBJ2-7,TRBV7-2,-,-
TGTGCCAGTATTCAAACAGAAAGCTATGGCTACACCTTC,CASIQTESYGYTF,TRBJ1-2,TRBV19,once,-
TGTGCCAGCAGCCAAGGACTAGAGTCCGATACGCAGTATTTT,CASSQGLESDTQYF,TRBJ2-3,TRBV4-2,-,-
TGTGCCAGCAGACGACTAGCGGGGGGGAGGGAGACCCAGTACTTC,CASRRLAGGRETQYF,TRBJ2-5,TRBV2,-,TRBD2
TGTGCCTGGAGCGGACAGGGGATTAGCAATCAGCCCCAGCATTTT,CAWSGQGISNQPQHF,TRBJ1-5,TRBV30,few,TRBD1
TGTGCCAGCAGTTCCCCCCATAGCAATCAGCCCCAGCATTTT,CASSSPHSNQPQHF,TRBJ1-5,TRBV27,-,-
TGTGCCAGCAGCGTAGCGTCGGGGGGCGTTGCTGGAAACACCATATATTTT,CASSVASGGVAGNTIYF,TRBJ1-3,TRBV9,-,-
TGCAGCGTTGATACGGGACAGGGGATGGATACGCAGTATTTT,CSVDTGQGMDTQYF,TRBJ2-3,TRBV29-1,-,TRBD1
TGTGCCAGCAGCGTAGGGCCAGGGTCCAAAGGGACTAATGAAAAACTGTTTTTT,CASSVGPGSKGTNEKLFF,TRBJ1-4,TRBV9,-,-
TGCAGCGTTGCCCCTAGCGGGGTCACCGGGGAGCTGTTTTTT,CSVAPSGVTGELFF,TRBJ2-2,TRBV29-1,-,TRBD2
TGCGCCAGCAGCTCCGCGGACGAGCAGTACTTC,CASSSADEQYF,TRBJ2-7,TRBV5-1,few,-
TGCGCCAGCAGCCAACTATTGGGGGGGCAGGGAACAGATACGCAGTATTTT,CASSQLLGGQGTDTQYF,TRBJ2-3,TRBV4-1,-,-
TGCGCCAGCAGCCAAGGGAGAGGGGGCATAAATCAGCCCCAGCATTTT,CASSQGRGGINQPQHF,TRBJ1-5,TRBV4-1,few,TRBD1
TGTGCTGTCTCCGACCGGGGGGCTCGAAACATTCAGTACTTC,CAVSDRGARNIQYF,TRBJ2-4,TRBV19,-,-
TGCGCCAGCAGCCTAGAACGGATACCGAACACTGAAGCTTTCTTT,CASSLERIPNTEAFF,TRBJ1-1,TRBV5-1,-,-
TGTGCCAGCAGCGGCCAGGGGGCAACGAGGCAAGAGACCCAGTACTTC,CASSGQGATRQETQYF,TRBJ2-5,TRBV7-8,-,TRBD1
TGTGCCTGGGGTCAGTTTCAGGGGGCCGTTCAGCCCCAGCATTTT,CAWGQFQGAVQPQHF,TRBJ1-5,TRBV30,-,TRBD1
TGCGCCAGCAGCCAAGAAGGAGTTTCTGGAAACACCATATATTTT,CASSQEGVSGNTIYF,TRBJ1-3,TRBV4-1,-,-
TGTGCCAGCAGTGATCCTGGGAGGCTTCAGAACACTGAAGCTTTCTTT,CASSDPGRLQNTEAFF,TRBJ1-1,TRBV6-1,few,-
TGTGCCAGCAGAATCAGGGGGCATAATTCACCCCTCCACTTT,CASRIRGHNSPLHF,TRBJ1-6,TRBV6-5,-,TRBD1
TGTGCCAGCAGCTCCTCAGGCCGCAATCAGCCCCAGCATTTT,CASSSSGRNQPQHF,TRBJ1-5,TRBV7-2,-,-
TGTGCCAGCAGCCAAGTTACAGGTCTCCTCTACGAGCAGTACTTC,CASSQVTGLLYEQYF,TRBJ2-7,TRBV14,-,-
TGTGCCAGCAGCTGGTGGGACAGAACCTTGAACACTGAAGCTTTCTTT,CASSWWDRTLNTEAFF,TRBJ1-1,TRBV5-6,-,TRBD1
TGTGCCAGTAAACAGGAGACCCAGTACTTC,CASKQETQYF,TRBJ2-5,TRBV2,-,-
TGCGCCAGCAGTTCGGGACAGGGGGCTTTTTATTCACCCCTCCACTTT,CASSSGQGAFYSPLHF,TRBJ1-6,TRBV5-1,few,TRBD1
TGTGCCAGCAGCCCCTTTGGCGGCGGGGGACAGGGGTTCTATGGCTACACCTTC,CASSPFGGGGQGFYGYTF,TRBJ1-2,TRBV5-4,-,TRBD1
TGTGCCAGCAGCTCGGACAGGGAAGCTTTCTTT,CASSSDREAFF,TRBJ1-1,TRBV7-9,-,TRBD1
TGCGCCAGCAGACAATTTAGACTAGCTGGAGAGCAGTACTTC,CASRQFRLAGEQYF,TRBJ2-7,TRBV4-1,-,TRBD2
TGTGCCAGCAGCTTTCGATCGGGTGAAAAACTGTTTTTT,CASSFRSGEKLFF,TRBJ1-4,TRBV11-2,-,-
TGTGCCTGGAGTACAACCGGACTAGGTAGCACAGATACGCAGTATTTT,CAWSTTGLGSTDTQYF,TRBJ2-3,TRBV30,-,TRBD2
TGTGCCTGGAGCAGCGGTCAAATTCGTGAGCAGTACTTC,CAWSSGQIREQYF,TRBJ2-7,TRBV30,-,-
TGTGCCAGCTCACCACCGCGGGACAGGGGGCAGGGGAACACTGAAGCTTTCTTT,CASSPPRDRGQGNTEAFF,TRBJ1-1,TRBV18,once,TRBD1
TGTGCCAGCAGTTCTGCGGGGGGGCATTTCTACAATGAGCAGTTCTTC,CASSSAGGHFYNEQFF,TRBJ2-1,TRBV27,-,TRBD2
TGCAGCGTTCGTCAGGGAGGTAATTCACCCCTCCACTTT,CSVRQGGNSPLHF,TRBJ1-6,TRBV29-1,-,-
TGTGCCAGTAGTATGTTTCAGGGGAAGGGTTCCGGGCAGCCCCAGCATTTT,CASSMFQGKGSGQPQHF,TRBJ1-5,TRBV19,-,-
TGCAGCGTTGAAGGAAGCGGCCTTAGGGACAATGAGCAGTTCTTC,CSVEGSGLRDNEQFF,TRBJ2-1,TRBV29-1,-,-
TGCGCCAGCAGCACCCCCAGGAGGGCAGCTCAAGAGACCCAGTACTTC,CASSTPRRAAQETQYF,TRBJ2-5,TRBV23-1,-,-
TGTGCCAGCAGCTTAGAACAGCTTAATTCACCCCTCCACTTT,CASSLEQLNSPLHF,TRBJ1-6,TRBV7-9,-,-
TGTGCCAGCAGCTCGCTCAGGGACAGCCTCGTCGTCAATCAGTTCTTC,CASSSLRDSLVVNQFF,TRBJ2-1,TRBV7-2,-,TRBD1